The 25 T cell receptor beta chains presented below share a single source sample, sequenced in a study of regulatory T cells in long-lasting Graves disease. Regarding time point: persistent/refractory GD, antithyroid drugs over 5 years with positive TRAb. RNA from PBMCs was the source of the TCR library. HTBI primers from iRepertoire and Arm-PCR of CDR3 regions yielded the TCR beta libraries. TCRdb processed the multiplex PCR reads anew with MiXCR; each CDR3 protein has one entry. Here the sample spans some 370,000 distinct CDR3 sequences, approximately 25% being singletons. Sample: peripheral blood mononuclear cells (PBMCs), taken when the disease was refractory, from a patient treated with antithyroid drugs. These receptors all stem from a woman aged 40 to 50 with Graves disease.

This clonotype was recorded many times. V and J are TRBV11-2 and TRBJ1-4; 8 bases are shared with TRBD1. J was trimmed by 6 bases and V by 5 bases; bases with no gene match: 11. The CDR3 is made up of 16 amino acids. Per the germline V gene, CDR1 is SGHAT and CDR2 is FQNNGV. The CDR3 DNA is TGTGCCAGCAGCACCGTCGGACAGGGATTTGATGAAAAACTGTTTTTT. This translates into CASSTVGQGFDEKLFF. The full variable domain, with the rest looked up from reference TRBV11-2 and TRBJ1-4, is EAGVAQSPRYKIIEKRQSVAFWCNPISGHATLYWYQQILGQGPKLLIQFQNNGVVDDSQLPKDRFSAERLKGVDSTLKIQPAKLEDSAVYLCASSTVGQGFDEKLFFGSGTQLSVL.

The CDR3 sequence is CSARGKPSYNEQFF. The CDR3 DNA follows: TGCAGTGCTAGAGGGAAACCCTCCTACAATGAGCAGTTCTTC. The chain has TRBV20-1 and TRBJ2-1; unclear D gene. Per germline, CDR1 DFQATT and CDR2 SNEGSKA (reference sequence). Deletions cut 1 base from V and 0 bases from J, with 7 bases between. This CDR3 comprises 14 residues.

Only a few counts were recorded for this clonotype. The chain couples TRBV12-3 or TRBV12-4 to TRBJ2-1; D is possibly TRBD2 (6 bases). The ends were cut back, 7 bases at V and 3 bases at J, with 13 bases in the middle. This CDR3 spans 14 amino acids. CDR3 protein: CASNLEGGYNEQFF. As DNA, the CDR3 is TGTGCCAGCAACCTGGAGGGTGGCTACAATGAGCAGTTCTTC.

At least ten counts were recorded for this clonotype. The chain joins TRBV15 to TRBJ2-7; D is undetermined. V was shortened by 0 bases and J by 7 bases, with 13 bases between the two germline ends. The CDR3 totals 14 residues. The germline V gene has CDR1 LNHNV and CDR2 YYDKDF (reference sequence). CDR3 sequence reads: CATSRDLADMEQYF. CDR3 DNA sequence: TGTGCCACCAGCAGAGATCTGGCCGATATGGAGCAGTACTTC.

This clonotype appeared a few times. This chain connects TRBV3-1 to TRBJ2-7; 11 nucleotides align to TRBD2. The CDR3 has 18 amino acids. Germline V gene sequence: CDR1 LGHDT, CDR2 YNNKEL (reference sequence). J was trimmed by 2 bases and V by 1 base; bases with no gene match: 10. CDR3 region: CASSQGGGLTSGAYEQYF. The CDR3 nucleotides are TGTGCCAGCAGCCAAGGTGGGGGACTGACTAGCGGGGCCTACGAGCAGTACTTC.

The sample holds many counts of this clonotype. The rearrangement uses TRBV11-2 and TRBJ2-2; D is perhaps TRBD2 (6 bases). Per the germline V gene, CDR1 is SGHAT and CDR2 is FQNNGV. V shed 1 base and J shed 9 bases, with 9 bases lying between them. CDR3 length equals 13 residues. CDR3 protein: CASSLGLARELFF. The DNA of the CDR3 is TGTGCCAGCAGCTTAGGTCTAGCGAGGGAGCTGTTTTTT.

The V call is TRBV9, the J call TRBJ2-7; D is undetermined. CDR3 size: 15 residues. Trimming cost V 0 bases and J 4 bases, with 14 bases left between them. Germline CDR1 reads SGDLS; CDR2 reads YYNGEE. CDR3: CASSVGPPPEYEQYF. The DNA for the CDR3 is TGTGCCAGCAGCGTAGGCCCCCCACCGGAATACGAGCAGTACTTC. Full variable domain (outside the CDR3, taken from reference TRBV9 and TRBJ2-7): DSGVTQTPKHLITATGQRVTLRCSPRSGDLSVYWYQQSLDQGLQFLIQYYNGEERAKGNILERFSAQQFPDLHSELNLSSLELGDSALYFCASSVGPPPEYEQYFGPGTRLTVT.

V is TRBV10-1 and J is TRBJ2-7, with TRBD1 matching 7 bases. The J call may be incorrect, as the DNA end agrees better with TRBJ2-3. The CDR3 spans 13 residues. Germline lookup yields CDR1 WNHNN and CDR2 SYGVQD (reference sequence). The DNA of the CDR3 is TGCGCCAGAATAGGACAGGGCACAGATACGCAGTATTTT. Translation: CARIGQGTDTQYF.

With regard to this clonotype: One end of the junction is discordant with germline, which a read error may explain. The chain joins TRBV2 to TRBJ2-5; 13 bases are a match to TRBD2. The CDR3 totals 16 residues. Germline V gene lookup returns CDR1 SNHLY and CDR2 FYNNEI. DNA for the CDR3: TGTGTCAGCAGAAAACTAGCGGGAGGGACATGGGAGACCCAGTACTTC. Translating gives CVSRKLAGGTWETQYF.

The chain links TRBV11-2 to TRBJ2-1; 11 positions match TRBD2. Germline CDR1 SGHAT, CDR2 FQNNGV. V lost 5 bases, J lost 4 bases, and 7 bases stayed unmatched. There are 16 residues in the CDR3. CDR3 region: CASSVMGLAAYNEQFF. CDR3 sequence (DNA): TGTGCCAGCAGCGTGATGGGACTAGCGGCTTACAATGAGCAGTTCTTC.

This clonotype was counted a few times. The gene calls are TRBV20-1 and TRBJ1-2; the match to TRBD1 covers 11 bases. V gave up 2 bases and J gave up 8 bases; unmatched junction bases: 4. CDR1 DFQATT and CDR2 SNEGSKA come from the germline V gene (reference sequence). This CDR3 region has 13 residues. The CDR3 nucleotides are TGCAGTGCTAGAATGGACAGGGGGCTAGGCTACACCTTC. Protein sequence: CSARMDRGLGYTF.

The rearrangement joins TRBV14 to TRBJ2-2; D is perhaps TRBD2 (5 bases). V was trimmed by 0 bases and J by 4 bases, leaving 12 bases between them. The CDR3 is made up of 16 amino acids. Germline CDR1 reads SGHDN; CDR2 reads FVKESK. The CDR3 DNA sequence: TGTGCCAGCAGCCAAGAAACTAGTACGGGCACCGGGGAGCTGTTTTTT. Its translation: CASSQETSTGTGELFF.

This clonotype was counted only a few times. The chain combines TRBV12-5 with TRBJ1-1; weak D call: TRBD1 (5 bases). From germline, CDR1 is LGHNT and CDR2 FRNRAP. The CDR3 has 16 residues. V was clipped by 1 base and J by 0 bases, with 12 bases between them. CDR3 coding DNA: TGTGCTAGTGGTTTGGATCGACAGCATATGAACACTGAAGCTTTCTTT. It codes for CASGLDRQHMNTEAFF.

J is TRBJ2-1 and V is TRBV29-1, with D tentatively TRBD1 (5 bases). The germline gives CDR1 SQVTM, CDR2 ANQGSEA. The CDR3 has 9 residues. V was clipped by 4 bases and J by 15 bases, with 10 bases between them. This chain's CDR3 is CSVGSGLFF. The CDR3 nucleotides read TGCAGCGTTGGATCAGGGTTGTTCTTC.

In this sample, this clonotype turned up many times. The chain is built from TRBV28 and TRBJ2-5; D unclear. V lost 3 bases and J 2 bases, leaving 7 bases between the germline ends. From germline, CDR1 is MDHEN and CDR2 SYDVKM. The CDR3 totals 13 residues. CDR3 sequence (DNA): TGTGCCAGCAGTTTCCTACATCAAGAGACCCAGTACTTC. Amino acid sequence: CASSFLHQETQYF.

The chain uses TRBV5-1 and TRBJ2-1; the D is unclear. The CDR3 has 16 residues. With 7 bases removed from V and 3 bases from J, the gap between germline ends came to 20 bases. Per the germline V gene, CDR1 is SGHRS and CDR2 is YFSETQ. CDR3 bases: TGCGCCAGCGGATCTGCCGTTAGAATTGGCTACAATGAGCAGTTCTTC. It translates to CASGSAVRIGYNEQFF.

This clonotype was detected many times. The CDR3 loop reads CASSVGQGKWNGYTF. The DNA for the CDR3 is TGTGCCAGCAGCGTGGGACAGGGAAAATGGAATGGCTACACCTTC. This sequence joins TRBV9 and TRBJ1-2; 9 bases are shared with TRBD1. The trim removed 2 bases at V and 6 bases at J, leaving 8 bases unmatched. Germline assignment: CDR1 SGDLS and CDR2 YYNGEE. There are 15 residues in the CDR3.

In this sample, this clonotype turned up many times. The chain carries TRBV27 and TRBJ2-5; maybe TRBD1 (6 bases). CDR3 length: 13 residues. Germline V lookup: CDR1 MNHEY, CDR2 SMNVEV (reference sequence). V was shortened by 5 bases and J by 9 bases, with 16 bases between the two germline ends. CDR3 DNA: TGTGCCAGCAGTCAGACAGGTACCGCGGCCCAGTACTTC. Translated, it gives CASSQTGTAAQYF.

This clonotype was seen at least ten times. V is TRBV24-1 and J is TRBJ2-7, with D perhaps TRBD2 (5 bases). Germline CDR1 KGHDR, CDR2 SFDVKD. V was shortened by 2 bases and J by 6 bases, with 13 bases between the two germline ends. This CDR3 contains 14 residues. CDR3 bases: TGTGCCACCAGTGATTCGGGGAGACTTACCGAGCAGTACTTC. Protein sequence: CATSDSGRLTEQYF.

This clonotype was found many times. The chain employs TRBV20-1 and TRBJ1-1; TRBD1 is a possible D gene (5 bases). Germline CDR1 reads DFQATT; CDR2 reads SNEGSKA (reference sequence). CDR3 size: 13 residues. V dropped 6 bases and J dropped 5 bases, with 16 bases sitting between them. The CDR3 sequence is CSALRDERTEAFF. CDR3 nucleotide sequence: TGCAGTGCGCTCCGGGACGAAAGAACTGAAGCTTTCTTT.

This rearrangement joins TRBV11-3 to TRBJ2-1; D is undetermined. Germline V gene data show CDR1 as SGHNT and CDR2 as YENEEA. V dropped 3 bases and J dropped 5 bases, with 8 bases sitting between them. This CDR3 is 13 amino acids long. Written as DNA, the CDR3 is TGTGCCAGCAGCTTCTACAGAGACAATGAGCAGTTCTTC. Amino acids: CASSFYRDNEQFF.

This clonotype was observed many times. The chain couples TRBV2 to TRBJ1-1; 8 bases are shared with TRBD1. Per the germline V gene, CDR1 is SNHLY and CDR2 is FYNNEI. The trim removed 11 bases at V and 0 bases at J, leaving 8 bases unmatched. This CDR3 has 14 amino acids. The CDR3 sequence: CARQGSFMNTEAFF. CDR3 nucleotide sequence: TGTGCCCGACAGGGGAGTTTTATGAACACTGAAGCTTTCTTT.

A few counts support this clonotype. This chain links TRBV28 with TRBJ1-2, with TRBD1 matching 7 bases. In germline, CDR1 is MDHEN, CDR2 SYDVKM. The CDR3 loop spans 15 amino acids. With 7 bases clipped from V and 4 bases from J, the junction kept 12 bases outside the gene matches. The CDR3 reads CASTRGGLASYGYTF. The CDR3 nucleotides read TGTGCCAGCACTCGAGGGGGCTTAGCTTCCTATGGCTACACCTTC.

The table lists this clonotype with many counts. The junction shows a germline mismatch at one end, possibly a read error. V usage is TRBV24-1 and J usage is TRBJ2-2, with D unclear. CDR3 length equals 14 residues. Per germline, CDR1 KGHDR and CDR2 SFDVKD. CDR3 sequence: CAARGSRSTGELFF. The CDR3 coding sequence is TGTGCCGCCAGAGGTAGCAGGAGCACCGGGGAGCTGTTTTTT.

The chain combines TRBV28 with TRBJ2-1; D not resolved. Germline V gives CDR1 MDHEN, CDR2 SYDVKM. Trimming took 6 bases from V and 9 from J, leaving 15 bases between them. The CDR3 spans 13 residues. CDR3 region: CASSLRSTTEQFF. CDR3 coding DNA: TGTGCCAGCAGCCTTCGATCAACCACTGAGCAGTTCTTC. The complete variable domain, with remaining parts taken from reference TRBV28 and TRBJ2-1, reads DVKVTQSSRYLVKRTGEKVFLECVQDMDHENMFWYRQDPGLGLRLIYFSYDVKMKEKGDIPEGYSVSREKKERFSLILESASTNQTSMYLCASSLRSTTEQFFGPGTRLTVL.